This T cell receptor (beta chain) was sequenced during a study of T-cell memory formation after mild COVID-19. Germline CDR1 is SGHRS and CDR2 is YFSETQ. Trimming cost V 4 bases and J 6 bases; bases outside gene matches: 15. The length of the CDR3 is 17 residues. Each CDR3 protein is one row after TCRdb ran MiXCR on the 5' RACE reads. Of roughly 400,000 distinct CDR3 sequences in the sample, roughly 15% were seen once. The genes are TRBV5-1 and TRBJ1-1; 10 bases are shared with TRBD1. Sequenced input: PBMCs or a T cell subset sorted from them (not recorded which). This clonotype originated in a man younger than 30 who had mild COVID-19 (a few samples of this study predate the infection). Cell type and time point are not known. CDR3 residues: CASSPSQTGGYYAEAFF. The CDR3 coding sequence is TGCGCCAGCAGCCCCAGCCAGACAGGGGGCTATTATGCTGAAGCTTTCTTT. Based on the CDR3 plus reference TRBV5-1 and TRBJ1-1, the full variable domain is KAGVTQTPRYLIKTRGQQVTLSCSPISGHRSVSWYQQTPGQGLQFLFEYFSETQRNKGNFPGRFSGRQFSNSRSEMNVSTLELGDSALYLCASSPSQTGGYYAEAFFGQGTRLTVV.